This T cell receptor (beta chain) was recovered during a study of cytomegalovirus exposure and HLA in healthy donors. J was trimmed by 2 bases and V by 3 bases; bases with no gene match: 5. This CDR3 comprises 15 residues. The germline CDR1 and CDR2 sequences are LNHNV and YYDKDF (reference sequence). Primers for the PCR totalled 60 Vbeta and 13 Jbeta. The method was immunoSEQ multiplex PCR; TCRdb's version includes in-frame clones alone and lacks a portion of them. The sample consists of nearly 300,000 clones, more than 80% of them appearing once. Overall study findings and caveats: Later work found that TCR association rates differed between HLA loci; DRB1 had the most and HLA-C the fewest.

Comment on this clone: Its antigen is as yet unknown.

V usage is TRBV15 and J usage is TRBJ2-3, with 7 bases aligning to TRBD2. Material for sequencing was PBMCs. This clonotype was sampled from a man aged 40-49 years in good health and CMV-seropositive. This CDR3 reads CATSSTSALTDTQYF. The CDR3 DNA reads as TGTGCCACCAGCAGTACTAGCGCCCTCACAGATACGCAGTATTTT.